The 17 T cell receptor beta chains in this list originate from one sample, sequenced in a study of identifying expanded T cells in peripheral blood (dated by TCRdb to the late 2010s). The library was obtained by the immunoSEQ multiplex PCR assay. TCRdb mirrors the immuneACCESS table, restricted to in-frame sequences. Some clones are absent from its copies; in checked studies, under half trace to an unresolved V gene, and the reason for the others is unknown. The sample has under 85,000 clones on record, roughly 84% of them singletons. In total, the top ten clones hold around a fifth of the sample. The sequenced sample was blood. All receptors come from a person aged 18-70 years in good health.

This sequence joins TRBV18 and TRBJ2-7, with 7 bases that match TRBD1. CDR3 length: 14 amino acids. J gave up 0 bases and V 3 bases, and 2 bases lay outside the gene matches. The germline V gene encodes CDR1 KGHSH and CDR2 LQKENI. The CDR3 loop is CASSPDRVSYEQYF. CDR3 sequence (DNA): TGTGCCAGCTCACCCGACAGGGTCTCCTACGAGCAGTACTTC. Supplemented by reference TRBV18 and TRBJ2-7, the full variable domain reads NAGVMQNPRHLVRRRGQEARLRCSPMKGHSHVYWYRQLPEEGLKFMVYLQKENIIDESGMPKERFSAEFPKEGPSILRIQQVVRGDSAAYFCASSPDRVSYEQYFGPGTRLTVT.

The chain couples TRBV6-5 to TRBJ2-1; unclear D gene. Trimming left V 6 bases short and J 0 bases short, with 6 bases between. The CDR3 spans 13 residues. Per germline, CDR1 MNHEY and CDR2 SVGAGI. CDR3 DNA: TGTGCCAGCAGAACGCTCTCCTACAATGAGCAGTTCTTC. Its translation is CASRTLSYNEQFF.

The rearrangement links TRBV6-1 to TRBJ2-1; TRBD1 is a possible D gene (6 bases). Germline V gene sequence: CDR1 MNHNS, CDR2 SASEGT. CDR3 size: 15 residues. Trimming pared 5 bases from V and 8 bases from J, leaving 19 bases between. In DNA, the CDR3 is TGTGCCAGCAGTTTACAGGAGGCCTACAGGGATGAGCAGTTCTTC. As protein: CASSLQEAYRDEQFF.

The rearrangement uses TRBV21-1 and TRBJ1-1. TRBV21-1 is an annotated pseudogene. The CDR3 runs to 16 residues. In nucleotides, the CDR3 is TGTGCCAGCAGCTCCCACAGGACCCGGGGAATATCTGAAGCTTTCTTT. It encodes CASSSHRTRGISEAFF.

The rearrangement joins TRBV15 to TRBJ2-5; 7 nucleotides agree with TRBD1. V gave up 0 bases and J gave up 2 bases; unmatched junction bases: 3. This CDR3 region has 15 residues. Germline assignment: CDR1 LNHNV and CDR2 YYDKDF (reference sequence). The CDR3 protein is CATSRDPGQQETQYF. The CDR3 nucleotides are TGTGCCACCAGCAGAGACCCGGGACAGCAAGAGACCCAGTACTTC.

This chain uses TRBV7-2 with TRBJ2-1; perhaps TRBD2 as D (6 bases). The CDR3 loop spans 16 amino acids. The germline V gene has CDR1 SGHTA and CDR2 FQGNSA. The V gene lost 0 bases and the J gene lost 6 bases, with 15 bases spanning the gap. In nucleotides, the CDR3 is TGTGCCAGCAGCTTAGCCGGCTCCCTAGCGTCCAATGAGCAGTTCTTC. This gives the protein CASSLAGSLASNEQFF.

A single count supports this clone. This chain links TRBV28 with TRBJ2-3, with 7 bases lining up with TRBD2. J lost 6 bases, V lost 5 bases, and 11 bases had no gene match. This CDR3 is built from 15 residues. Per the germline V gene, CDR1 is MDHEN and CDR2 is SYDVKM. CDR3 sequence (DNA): TGTGCCAGCAGTCCGACCAGCGGGGTATTGGATACGCAGTATTTT. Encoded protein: CASSPTSGVLDTQYF.

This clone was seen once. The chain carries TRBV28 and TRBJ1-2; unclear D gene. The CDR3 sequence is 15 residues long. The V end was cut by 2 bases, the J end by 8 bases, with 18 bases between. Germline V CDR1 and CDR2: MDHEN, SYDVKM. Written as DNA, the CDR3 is TGTGCCAGCAGTTTAATCGGGTATAGCAGTGGAGGCTACACCTTC. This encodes CASSLIGYSSGGYTF.

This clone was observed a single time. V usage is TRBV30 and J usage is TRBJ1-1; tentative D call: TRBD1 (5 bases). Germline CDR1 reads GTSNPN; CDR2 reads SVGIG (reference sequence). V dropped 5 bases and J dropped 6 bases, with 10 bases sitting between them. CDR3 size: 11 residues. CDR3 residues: CAWFRVAEAFF. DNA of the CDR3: TGTGCCTGGTTCAGGGTCGCTGAAGCTTTCTTT. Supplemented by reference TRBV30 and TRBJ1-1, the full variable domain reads SQTIHQWPATLVQPVGSPLSLECTVEGTSNPNLYWYRQAAGRGLQLLFYSVGIGQISSEVPQNLSASRPQDRQFILSSKKLLLSDSGFYLCAWFRVAEAFFGQGTRLTVV.

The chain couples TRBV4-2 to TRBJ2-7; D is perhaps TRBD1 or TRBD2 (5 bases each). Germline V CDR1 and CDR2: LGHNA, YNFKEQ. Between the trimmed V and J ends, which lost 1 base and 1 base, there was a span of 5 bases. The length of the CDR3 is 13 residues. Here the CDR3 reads CASSQGGSYEQYF. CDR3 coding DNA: TGTGCCAGCAGCCAAGGGGGGTCCTACGAGCAGTACTTC.

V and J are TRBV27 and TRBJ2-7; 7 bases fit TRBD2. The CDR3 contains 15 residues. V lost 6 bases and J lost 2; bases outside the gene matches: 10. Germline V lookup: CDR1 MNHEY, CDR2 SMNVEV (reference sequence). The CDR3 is CASRKRLAEAYEQYF. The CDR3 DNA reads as TGTGCCAGCAGGAAGAGGCTAGCGGAAGCCTACGAGCAGTACTTC.

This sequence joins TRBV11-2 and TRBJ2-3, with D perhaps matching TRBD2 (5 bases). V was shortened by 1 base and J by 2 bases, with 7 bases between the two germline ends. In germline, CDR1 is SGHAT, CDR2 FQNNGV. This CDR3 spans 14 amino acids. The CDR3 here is CASSLAGNTDTQYF. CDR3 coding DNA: TGTGCCAGCAGCTTAGCGGGAAACACAGATACGCAGTATTTT.

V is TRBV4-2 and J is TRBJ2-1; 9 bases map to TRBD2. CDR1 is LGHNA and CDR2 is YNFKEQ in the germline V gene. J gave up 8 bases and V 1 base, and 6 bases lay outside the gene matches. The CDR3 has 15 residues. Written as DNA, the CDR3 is TGTGCCAGCAGCCAAGCACAGCGGGAGGTCCATGAGCAGTTCTTC. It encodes CASSQAQREVHEQFF.

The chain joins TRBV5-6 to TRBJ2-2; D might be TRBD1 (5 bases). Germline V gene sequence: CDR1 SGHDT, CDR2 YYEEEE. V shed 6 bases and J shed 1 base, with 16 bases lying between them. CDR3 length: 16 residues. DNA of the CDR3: TGTGCCAGCATCCCTTCTTGGACAATGAACACCGGGGAGCTGTTTTTT. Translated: CASIPSWTMNTGELFF.

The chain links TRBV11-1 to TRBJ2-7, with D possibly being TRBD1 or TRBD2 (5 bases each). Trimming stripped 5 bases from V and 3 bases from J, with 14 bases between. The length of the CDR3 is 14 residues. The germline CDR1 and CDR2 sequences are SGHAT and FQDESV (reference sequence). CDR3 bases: TGTGCCAGCAGCCGGGACGCCCGAAGCTACGAGCAGTACTTC. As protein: CASSRDARSYEQYF.

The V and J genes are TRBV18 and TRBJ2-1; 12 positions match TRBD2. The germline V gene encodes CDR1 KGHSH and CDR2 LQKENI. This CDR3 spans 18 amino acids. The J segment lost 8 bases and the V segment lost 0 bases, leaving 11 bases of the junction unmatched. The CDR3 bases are TGTGCCAGCTCACCACCGGGACTAGCGGGCTCACTGGCCGATGAGCAGTTCTTC. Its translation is CASSPPGLAGSLADEQFF. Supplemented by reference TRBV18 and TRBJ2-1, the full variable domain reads NAGVMQNPRHLVRRRGQEARLRCSPMKGHSHVYWYRQLPEEGLKFMVYLQKENIIDESGMPKERFSAEFPKEGPSILRIQQVVRGDSAAYFCASSPPGLAGSLADEQFFGPGTRLTVL.

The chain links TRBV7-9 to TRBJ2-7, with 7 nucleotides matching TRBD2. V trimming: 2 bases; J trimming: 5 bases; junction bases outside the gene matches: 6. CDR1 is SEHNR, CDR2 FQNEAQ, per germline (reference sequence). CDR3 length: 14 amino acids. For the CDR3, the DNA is TGTGCCAGCAGCTTAAACGCGGGAGCGGACGAGCAGTACTTC. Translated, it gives CASSLNAGADEQYF. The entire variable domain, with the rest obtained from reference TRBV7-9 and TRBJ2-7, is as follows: DTGVSQNPRHKITKRGQNVTFRCDPISEHNRLYWYRQTLGQGPEFLTYFQNEAQLEKSRLLSDRFSAERPKGSFSTLEIQRTEQGDSAMYLCASSLNAGADEQYFGPGTRLTVT.